A selection of T cell receptor beta chains follows, all from one sample in a study of T-cell memory formation after mild COVID-19. TCRdb redid the calling of the 5' RACE reads with MiXCR, one entry per CDR3 protein. In the table there are 150,000 or so distinct CDR3 sequences, about 23% of which are singletons. Source material: PBMCs or a T cell subset sorted from them (not recorded which). The receptors stem from an adult woman who had mild COVID-19 (a few samples of this study predate the infection). Cell type and time point are not known. CDR3s include the opening cysteine and the closing phenylalanine or tryptophan. The order of the fields is D gene, J gene, V gene, clone size, CDR3 protein, CDR3 DNA. D genes are given only for firm matches. Only some rows state a clone size, as once, few, many or a class for expanded clones.

D: .
J: TRBJ2-5
V: TRBV20-1
size: .
CDR3: CSASNWQGRHVEGTQYF
DNA: TGCAGTGCTAGTAATTGGCAGGGGAGGCACGTTGAGGGGACCCAGTACTTC

D: .
J: TRBJ2-5
V: TRBV12-3/TRBV12-4
size: few
CDR3: CASSLRVQETQYF
DNA: TGTGCCAGCAGTTTGCGGGTACAAGAGACCCAGTACTTC

D: .
J: TRBJ2-3
V: TRBV4-3
size: .
CDR3: CASSQDPGLDDRDTQYF
DNA: TGCGCCAGCAGCCAAGACCCGGGACTCGATGATCGAGATACGCAGTATTTT

D: .
J: TRBJ1-1
V: TRBV15
size: .
CDR3: CATSRDLPRDTEAFF
DNA: TGTGCCACCAGCAGAGATCTTCCTAGGGACACTGAAGCTTTCTTT

D: .
J: TRBJ1-6
V: TRBV5-6
size: .
CDR3: CASSLRQNNSPLHF
DNA: TGTGCCAGCAGCTTAAGGCAAAATAATTCACCCCTCCACTTT

D: .
J: TRBJ1-1
V: TRBV6-2/TRBV6-3
size: .
CDR3: CASSYSTRVGYTEAFF
DNA: TGTGCCAGCAGTTACTCCACCCGGGTGGGTTACACTGAAGCTTTCTTT

D: .
J: TRBJ2-7
V: TRBV7-9
size: many
CDR3: CASSSGAYEQYF
DNA: TGTGCCAGCAGCTCGGGGGCCTACGAGCAGTACTTC

D: TRBD1
J: TRBJ1-5
V: TRBV7-9
size: .
CDR3: CASSPGNDRAYHQPQHF
DNA: TGTGCCAGCAGCCCAGGTAATGACAGGGCATACCATCAGCCCCAGCATTTT

D: .
J: TRBJ1-1
V: TRBV7-4
size: .
CDR3: CASTPGGPMNTEAFF
DNA: TGTGCCAGCACCCCGGGGGGGCCCATGAACACTGAAGCTTTCTTT

D: TRBD1
J: TRBJ2-7
V: TRBV7-9
size: .
CDR3: CASSLGTGWKYEQYF
DNA: TGTGCCAGCAGCTTGGGGACAGGGTGGAAGTACGAGCAGTACTTC

D: .
J: TRBJ1-2
V: TRBV7-8
size: .
CDR3: CASSLGHNQNYGYTF
DNA: TGTGCCAGCAGCTTAGGACACAACCAGAACTATGGCTACACCTTC

D: .
J: TRBJ2-3
V: TRBV6-2/TRBV6-3
size: few
CDR3: CASGRGGADTQYF
DNA: TGTGCCAGCGGACGGGGTGGGGCAGATACGCAGTATTTT

D: .
J: TRBJ2-7
V: TRBV28
size: .
CDR3: CASSLTDSGTYEQYF
DNA: TGTGCCAGCAGCCTAACGGACAGTGGGACCTACGAGCAGTACTTC

D: .
J: TRBJ2-1
V: TRBV7-9
size: few
CDR3: CASSHYRDEQFF
DNA: TGTGCCAGCAGCCACTACCGGGATGAGCAGTTCTTC

D: .
J: TRBJ2-7
V: TRBV7-2
size: few
CDR3: CASSLGEIEQYF
DNA: TGTGCCAGCAGCCTCGGGGAGATCGAGCAGTACTTC

D: .
J: TRBJ2-1
V: TRBV7-2
size: .
CDR3: CASSFVGDNEQFF
DNA: TGTGCCAGCAGCTTTGTGGGGGACAATGAGCAGTTCTTC

D: TRBD1
J: TRBJ2-1
V: TRBV20-1
size: .
CDR3: CSARSGQGTYNEQFF
DNA: TGCAGTGCTAGGTCCGGACAGGGAACCTACAATGAGCAGTTCTTC

D: .
J: TRBJ1-2
V: TRBV5-1
size: .
CDR3: CASSLKTGTPTNYGYTF
DNA: TGCGCCAGCAGCCTAAAGACAGGCACGCCGACAAACTATGGCTACACCTTC

D: .
J: TRBJ2-1
V: TRBV4-2
size: .
CDR3: CASSQEGGGSYNEQFF
DNA: TGTGCCAGCAGCCAAGAAGGGGGGGGCTCCTACAATGAGCAGTTCTTC

D: TRBD2
J: TRBJ2-7
V: TRBV7-2
size: .
CDR3: CASSPIAGGPYEQYF
DNA: TGTGCCAGCAGCCCAATAGCGGGAGGGCCCTACGAGCAGTACTTC

D: .
J: TRBJ2-6
V: TRBV9
size: .
CDR3: CASSALNELSGANVLTF
DNA: TGTGCCAGCAGCGCCCTAAATGAACTCTCTGGGGCCAACGTCCTGACTTTC

D: TRBD1
J: TRBJ2-2
V: TRBV29-1
size: .
CDR3: CSAVDRVDTGELFF
DNA: TGCAGCGCTGTGGACAGGGTGGACACCGGGGAGCTGTTTTTT

D: .
J: TRBJ1-1
V: TRBV12-5
size: few
CDR3: CASGLGGRVGTEAFF
DNA: TGTGCTAGTGGTTTGGGAGGCAGGGTGGGCACTGAAGCTTTCTTT

D: .
J: TRBJ1-1
V: TRBV15
size: few
CDR3: CATSRDPRELNTEAFF
DNA: TGTGCCACCAGCAGAGATCCCCGGGAACTGAACACTGAAGCTTTCTTT

D: .
J: TRBJ2-1
V: TRBV11-2
size: once
CDR3: CASSFGRQQFF
DNA: TGTGCCAGCAGTTTCGGACGTCAGCAGTTCTTC

D: .
J: TRBJ1-1
V: TRBV12-3/TRBV12-4
size: few
CDR3: CASRGTEAFF
DNA: TGTGCCAGCAGAGGCACTGAAGCTTTCTTT

D: .
J: TRBJ2-5
V: TRBV30
size: .
CDR3: CAWSVLKDTQETQYF
DNA: TGTGCCTGGAGTGTACTGAAGGACACCCAAGAGACCCAGTACTTC

D: .
J: TRBJ1-1
V: TRBV7-9
size: .
CDR3: CASSPPMNTEAFF
DNA: TGTGCCAGCAGCCCCCCGATGAACACTGAAGCTTTCTTT

D: .
J: TRBJ2-3
V: TRBV6-2/TRBV6-3
size: .
CDR3: CASSPGGLTDTQYF
DNA: TGTGCCAGCTCCCCAGGGGGACTGACAGATACGCAGTATTTT

D: TRBD1
J: TRBJ2-7
V: TRBV20-1
size: .
CDR3: CSVRQGGYEQYF
DNA: TGCAGTGTAAGACAGGGGGGATACGAGCAGTACTTC

D: .
J: TRBJ1-1
V: TRBV6-1
size: few
CDR3: CASSEEWGVTEAFF
DNA: TGTGCCAGCAGTGAAGAGTGGGGAGTCACTGAAGCTTTCTTT

D: .
J: TRBJ1-6
V: TRBV7-8
size: few
CDR3: CASSLTPDDNSPLHF
DNA: TGTGCCAGCAGCTTAACGCCTGATGATAATTCACCCCTCCACTTT

D: .
J: TRBJ1-5
V: TRBV5-1
size: .
CDR3: CASSIGYGQPQHF
DNA: TGCGCCAGCAGCATAGGATACGGTCAGCCCCAGCATTTT

D: TRBD1
J: TRBJ2-7
V: TRBV5-1
size: .
CDR3: CASSWTGASYEQYF
DNA: TGCGCCAGCAGCTGGACAGGGGCTTCTTACGAGCAGTACTTC

D: TRBD2
J: TRBJ2-5
V: TRBV10-3
size: .
CDR3: CAIGGVPPETQYF
DNA: TGTGCCATCGGGGGGGTTCCTCCAGAGACCCAGTACTTC

D: TRBD2
J: TRBJ2-3
V: TRBV7-6
size: few
CDR3: CASSLFPGVAGEDTQYF
DNA: TGTGCCAGCAGCTTATTCCCGGGAGTAGCGGGGGAAGATACGCAGTATTTT

D: .
J: TRBJ2-2
V: TRBV5-5
size: few
CDR3: CASSLGTLNTGELFF
DNA: TGTGCCAGCAGCTTGGGGACATTGAACACCGGGGAGCTGTTTTTT

D: .
J: TRBJ1-5
V: TRBV12-3/TRBV12-4
size: .
CDR3: CASGTASTIEPQHF
DNA: TGTGCCAGCGGCACAGCCTCGACCATCGAGCCCCAGCATTTT

D: TRBD2
J: TRBJ2-5
V: TRBV11-2
size: few
CDR3: CASSLALAGDLRETQYF
DNA: TGTGCCAGCAGCTTAGCCCTCGCGGGAGATCTGAGGGAGACCCAGTACTTC

D: .
J: TRBJ1-2
V: TRBV12-3/TRBV12-4
size: .
CDR3: CASSLGGSPNNYGYTF
DNA: TGTGCCAGCAGTTTGGGAGGGAGCCCGAATAACTATGGCTACACCTTC

D: .
J: TRBJ1-2
V: TRBV11-3
size: once
CDR3: CASSLEKGSFYGYTF
DNA: TGTGCCAGCAGCTTAGAGAAGGGCAGTTTCTATGGCTACACCTTC

D: .
J: TRBJ1-2
V: TRBV7-9
size: few
CDR3: CASSPGDGVGYTF
DNA: TGTGCCAGCAGCCCAGGGGACGGGGTTGGCTACACCTTC